Given below is one T cell receptor beta chain in context. Its target is not known. Germline CDR1 is LGHNA and CDR2 is YNFKEQ. The CDR3 length is 16 residues. Trimming pared 0 bases from V and 1 base from J, leaving 13 bases between. PCR involved 60 Vbeta and 13 Jbeta primers. Sequencing used immunoSEQ multiplex PCR; TCRdb keeps in-frame clones, though not all of them. The repertoire has some 150,000 clones, nearly 85% of them found once; the top ten carry 3% to 3.5%. This sample stems from a study of cytomegalovirus exposure and HLA in healthy donors. Overall study results and limits: Across donors, sequencing depth was assumed by presence/absence analyses to be roughly uniform. An Asian-associated ancestry cluster reportedly showed fewer N-insertions than the approximately 630-donor mean in a later analysis. Available immune exposure information covered CMV serostatus only.

The sequence was obtained from a male donor in good health and CMV-seronegative. Sequencing used PBMCs. The chain carries TRBV4-2 and TRBJ2-7; TRBD2 might be the D (6 bases). CDR3 protein: CASSQDRASVSYEQYF. CDR3 DNA: TGTGCCAGCAGCCAAGATCGGGCTAGCGTATCCTACGAGCAGTACTTC.